Sequencing of this T cell receptor beta chain was carried out in a study of T cells in Graves' hyperthyroidism and ophthalmopathy. Looking at the study overall: Peripheral blood samples were taken at initial diagnosis, prior to any treatment.

This CDR3 contains 16 residues. The V and J ends lost 3 bases and 8 bases respectively, with 20 bases between them. Germline assignment: CDR1 LNHDA and CDR2 SQIVND (reference sequence). Template material for amplifying TCR beta CDR3 regions consisted of RNA transcripts. HTBI primers were employed in a first-round RT-PCR of the TCR CDR3. One entry per CDR3 protein results from TCRdb running MiXCR on the multiplex PCR reads. The sample contains 500,000 or so distinct CDR3 sequences, under 20% of which appear only once. Material for sequencing was blood. The source of this sequence is a woman aged 18-29 years with Graves' ophthalmopathy. The chain recombines TRBV19 with TRBJ2-1; maybe TRBD2 (6 bases). CDR3 amino acids: CASSIVGDWGSHEQFF. The CDR3 coding sequence is TGTGCCAGTAGTATCGTCGGGGACTGGGGCTCCCATGAGCAGTTCTTC. The variable domain in full, with the rest retrieved from reference TRBV19 and TRBJ2-1, is DGGITQSPKYLFRKEGQNVTLSCEQNLNHDAMYWYRQDPGQGLRLIYYSQIVNDFQKGDIAEGYSVSREKKESFPLTVTSAQKNPTAFYLCASSIVGDWGSHEQFFGPGTRLTVL.